The table lists the clone carrying this TCR beta chain with a few counts. Expressed TCRB transcripts were sequenced, since all the RNA that had been isolated was reverse transcribed. Method: immunoSEQ multiplex PCR; TCRdb's copy keeps in-frame clones and lacks some. The sample lists some 150,000 clones, 10% occurring once. CDR3 length: 15 residues. V was cut by 2 bases and J by 1 base, with 9 bases left in between. CDR1 and CDR2 (germline): LNHNV, YYDKDF (reference sequence). The data originate from a study of beta chain features in type 1 diabetes. Study-wide background: Examined across all samples were approximately 99 million sorted cells.

Averaging approximately 120 mL, one heparinised blood draw came from each individual donor. The specimen sequenced was naive CD4+ T cells from blood. The gene calls are TRBV15 and TRBJ1-3; D perhaps matches TRBD1 (6 bases). This TCR was sampled from a man younger than 30 in good health. For the CDR3, the DNA is TGTGCCACCAGCAGACCTACAGGGTCTGGAAACACCATATATTTT. It translates to CATSRPTGSGNTIYF.